The clone carrying this T cell receptor beta chain was observed a few times. What it binds is not known. These data belong to a study of cytomegalovirus exposure and HLA in healthy donors. General study findings and limits: Among the CMV-associated chains, a few were confirmed in vitro as specific for CMV antigens. The authors enumerated around 150 TCR beta chains as linked to cytomegalovirus. Across donors, most TCRs were seen rarely, yet some public ones were widespread.

Profiled with immunoSEQ multiplex PCR; TCRdb holds only in-frame clones, not every one. Of around 190,000 clones in the sample, roughly 88% were seen once. Germline assignment: CDR1 MRHNA and CDR2 SNTAGT. J was trimmed by 4 bases and V by 3 bases; bases with no gene match: 4. The CDR3 contains 15 residues. The study drew the donors from its approximately 110-subject validation cohort, separate from the roughly 670-subject first cohort. The sample was PBMCs. The TCR sequence derives from a woman younger than 30 in good health and CMV-seronegative. This chain links TRBV6-4 with TRBJ2-5; TRBD2 aligns across 11 bases. The CDR3 protein is CASSELAGERETQYF. The CDR3 region has the DNA TGTGCCAGCAGTGAACTAGCGGGAGAGAGAGAGACCCAGTACTTC.